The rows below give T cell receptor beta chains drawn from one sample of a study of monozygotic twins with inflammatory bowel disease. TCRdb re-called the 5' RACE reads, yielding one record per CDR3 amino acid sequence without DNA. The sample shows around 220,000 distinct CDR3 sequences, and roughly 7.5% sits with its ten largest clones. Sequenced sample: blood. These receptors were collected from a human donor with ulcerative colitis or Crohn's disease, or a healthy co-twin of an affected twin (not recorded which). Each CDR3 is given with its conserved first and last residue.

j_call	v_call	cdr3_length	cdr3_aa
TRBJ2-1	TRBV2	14	CASSPDRNYNEQFF
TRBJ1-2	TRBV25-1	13	CASSEAGFYGYTF
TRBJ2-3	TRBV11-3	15	CASSLGTRDTDTQYF
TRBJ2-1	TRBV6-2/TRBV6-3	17	CASSMPKGGRYLNEQFF
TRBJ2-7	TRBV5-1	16	CASSQDASGSSYEQYF
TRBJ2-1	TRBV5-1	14	CASSLGQDQGEQFF
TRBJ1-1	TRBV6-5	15	CASSYKASMNTEAFF
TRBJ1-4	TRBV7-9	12	CASRQHNEKLFF
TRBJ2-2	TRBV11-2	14	CASSRIIRTGELFF
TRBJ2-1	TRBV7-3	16	CASSLTSASSYNEQFF
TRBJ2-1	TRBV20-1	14	CSAQAVSSYNEQFF
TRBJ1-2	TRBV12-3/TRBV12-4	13	CASSFRLNYGYTF
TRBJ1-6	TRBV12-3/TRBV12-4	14	CASSLSSGNSPLHF
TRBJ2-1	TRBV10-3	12	CATGTSGDEQFF
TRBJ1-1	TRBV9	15	CASSVGQAMNTEAFF
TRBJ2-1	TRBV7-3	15	CASSLTGLPYNEQFF
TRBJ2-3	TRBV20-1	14	CSASGGSPADTQYF
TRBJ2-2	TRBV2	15	CASMGQGLSGGELFF
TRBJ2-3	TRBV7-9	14	CASSEGQGGDTQYF
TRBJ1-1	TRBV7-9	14	CASSLQRQGTEAFF
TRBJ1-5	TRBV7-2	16	CASSLVPGAFGQPQHF
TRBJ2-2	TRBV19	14	CARAGQGNTGELFF
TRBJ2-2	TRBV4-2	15	CASSEGGLNTGELFF
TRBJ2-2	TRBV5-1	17	CASSWDSSSKWPGELFF
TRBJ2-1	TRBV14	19	CASSQETPRAGGSYNEQFF
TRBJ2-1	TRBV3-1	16	CASSQDLKRGYNEQFF
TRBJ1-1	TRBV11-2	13	CASSYQEGTEAFF
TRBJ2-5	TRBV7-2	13	CASSLDRTGTQYF
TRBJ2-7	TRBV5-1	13	CASSFDSTYEQYF
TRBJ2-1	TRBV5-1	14	CASSSRGAGGEQFF
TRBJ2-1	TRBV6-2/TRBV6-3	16	CASRALGSGTYNEQFF
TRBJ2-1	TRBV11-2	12	CASSGPNNEQFF
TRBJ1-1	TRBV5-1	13	CASRVMDRAEAFF
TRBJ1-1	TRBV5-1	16	CASSSRQGRTNTEAFF
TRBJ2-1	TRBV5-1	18	CASSSGLAGGSSYNEQFF
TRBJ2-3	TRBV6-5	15	CASSSSGRNTDTQYF
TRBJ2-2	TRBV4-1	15	CASSQEPADTGELFF
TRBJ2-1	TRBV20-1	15	CSARRSGFTYNEQFF
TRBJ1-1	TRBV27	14	CASSRDRGGSEAFF
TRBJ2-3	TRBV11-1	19	CASSLSLQQERWSTDTQYF
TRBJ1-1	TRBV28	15	CASSLSDRLNTEAFF
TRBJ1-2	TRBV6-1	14	CASILGSGGYGYTF
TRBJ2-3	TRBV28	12	CASSSFPDTQYF
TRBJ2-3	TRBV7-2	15	CASSSPAGGGDTQYF
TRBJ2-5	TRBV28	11	CASSSSGTQYF
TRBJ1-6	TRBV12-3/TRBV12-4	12	CASSLSGTPLHF
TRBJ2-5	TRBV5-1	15	CASSFTSEVGETQYF
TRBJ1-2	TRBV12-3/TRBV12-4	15	CASSQGRRANYGYTF